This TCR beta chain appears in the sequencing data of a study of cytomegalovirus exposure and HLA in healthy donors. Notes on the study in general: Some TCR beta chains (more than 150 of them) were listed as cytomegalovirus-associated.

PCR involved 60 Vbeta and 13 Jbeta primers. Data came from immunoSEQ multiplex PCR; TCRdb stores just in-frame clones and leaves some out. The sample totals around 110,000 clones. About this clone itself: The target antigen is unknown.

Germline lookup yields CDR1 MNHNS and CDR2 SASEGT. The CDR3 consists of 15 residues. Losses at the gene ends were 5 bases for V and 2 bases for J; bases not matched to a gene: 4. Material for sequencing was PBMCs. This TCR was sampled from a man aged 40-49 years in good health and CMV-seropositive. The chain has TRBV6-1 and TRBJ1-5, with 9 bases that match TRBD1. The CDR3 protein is CASSRQGDGNQPQHF. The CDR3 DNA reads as TGTGCCAGCAGTCGACAGGGGGATGGCAATCAGCCCCAGCATTTT.